This T cell receptor (beta chain) is from a study of CD8 T cells in ankylosing spondylitis. Study observations and caveats: Disease-linked clones were reportedly significantly enriched in matched ankylosing spondylitis synovial fluid. Earlier authors reported some of these motif variants in reactive arthritis synovial fluid and blood. A TCR beta motif of about 8 highly homologous variants seemed to mark ankylosing spondylitis blood. Clones linked with disease were CD8+ and fairly uncommon in the peripheral blood.

The germline CDR1 and CDR2 sequences are MDHEN and SYDVKM. This CDR3 has 14 amino acids. Trimming took off 4 bases at V and 3 bases at J, with 12 bases between the two ends. Worth noting for this clonotype: The antigen remains undetermined.

5'-RACE, quantitative and with molecular barcodes, yielded the TCR beta libraries. One entry per CDR3 protein results from TCRdb running MiXCR on the 5' RACE reads. The sample holds about 840,000 distinct CDR3 sequences, approximately 10% seen once. The clonotype originates from a male donor with ankylosing spondylitis. J is TRBJ1-2 and V is TRBV28; D gene ambiguous. The material sequenced was blood, either unsorted or a sorted T cell fraction (not recorded which). CDR3 sequence reads: CASSSRYIDYGYTF. CDR3 sequence (DNA): TGTGCCAGCAGTTCCCGGTACATCGACTATGGCTACACCTTC.